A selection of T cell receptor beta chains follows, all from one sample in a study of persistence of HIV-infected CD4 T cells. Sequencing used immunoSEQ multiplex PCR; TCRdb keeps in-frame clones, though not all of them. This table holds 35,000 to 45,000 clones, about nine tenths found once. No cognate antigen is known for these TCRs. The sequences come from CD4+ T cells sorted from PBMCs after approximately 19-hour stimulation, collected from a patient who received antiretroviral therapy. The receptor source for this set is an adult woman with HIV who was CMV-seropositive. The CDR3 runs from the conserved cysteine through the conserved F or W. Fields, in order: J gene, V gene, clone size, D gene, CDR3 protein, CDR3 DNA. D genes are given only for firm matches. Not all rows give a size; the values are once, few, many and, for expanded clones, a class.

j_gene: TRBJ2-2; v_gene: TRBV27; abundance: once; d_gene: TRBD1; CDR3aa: CASSRPGQGGFAGELFF; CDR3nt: TGTGCCAGCAGTCGTCCGGGACAGGGTGGATTTGCCGGGGAGCTGTTTTTT
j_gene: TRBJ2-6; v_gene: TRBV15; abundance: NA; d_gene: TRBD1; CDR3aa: CATTGTASSGANVLTF; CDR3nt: TGTGCCACCACCGGGACAGCTAGCTCTGGGGCCAACGTCCTGACTTTC
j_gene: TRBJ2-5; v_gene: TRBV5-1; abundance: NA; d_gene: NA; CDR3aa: CASSFGAAQETQYF; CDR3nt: TGCGCCAGCAGCTTCGGTGCAGCCCAAGAGACCCAGTACTTC
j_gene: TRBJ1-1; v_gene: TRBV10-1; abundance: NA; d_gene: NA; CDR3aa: CASSVGLTNTEAFF; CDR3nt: TGCGCCAGCAGTGTCGGGCTGACGAACACTGAAGCTTTCTTT
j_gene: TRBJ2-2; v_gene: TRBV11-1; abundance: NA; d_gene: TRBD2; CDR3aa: CASSQLAIGELFF; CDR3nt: TGTGCCAGCAGCCAACTAGCGATCGGGGAGCTGTTTTTT
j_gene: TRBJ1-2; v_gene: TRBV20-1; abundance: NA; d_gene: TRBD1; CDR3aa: CSVSTGQGDYGYTF; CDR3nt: TGCAGTGTTAGTACGGGACAGGGGGACTATGGCTACACCTTC
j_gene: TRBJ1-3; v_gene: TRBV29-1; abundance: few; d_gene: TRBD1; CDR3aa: CSVLDRAGNTIYF; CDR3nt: TGCAGCGTCTTGGACAGGGCGGGGAACACCATATATTTT
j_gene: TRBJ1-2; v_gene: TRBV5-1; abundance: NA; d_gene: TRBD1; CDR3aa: CASRPPGQGAKGYTF; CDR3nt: TGCGCCAGCAGGCCCCCGGGACAGGGGGCAAAGGGCTACACCTTC
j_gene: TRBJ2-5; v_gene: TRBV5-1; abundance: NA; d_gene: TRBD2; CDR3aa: CASSLDLSGGRQETQYF; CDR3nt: TGCGCCAGCAGCTTGGATCTTAGCGGGGGGCGACAAGAGACCCAGTACTTC
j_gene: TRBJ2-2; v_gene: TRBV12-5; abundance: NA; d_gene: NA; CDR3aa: CASGLALLENTGELFF; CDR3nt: TGTGCTAGTGGTTTGGCCCTATTGGAGAACACCGGGGAGCTGTTTTTT
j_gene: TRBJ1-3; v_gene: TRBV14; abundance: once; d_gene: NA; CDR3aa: CASSQERHTIYF; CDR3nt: TGTGCCAGCAGCCAAGAGAGGCACACCATATATTTT
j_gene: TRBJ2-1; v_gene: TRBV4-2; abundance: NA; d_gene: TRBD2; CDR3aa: CASSQDGGGLYNEQFF; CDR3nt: TGTGCCAGCAGCCAAGATGGCGGGGGACTGTACAATGAGCAGTTCTTC
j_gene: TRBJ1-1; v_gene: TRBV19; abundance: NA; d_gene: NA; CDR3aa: CASSISGVSTEAFF; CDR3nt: TGTGCCAGTAGTATTTCAGGGGTGAGCACTGAAGCTTTCTTT
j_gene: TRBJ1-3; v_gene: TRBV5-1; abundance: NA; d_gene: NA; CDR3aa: CASSLGTAGNTIYF; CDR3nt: TGCGCCAGCAGCCTAGGGACTGCGGGAAACACCATATATTTT
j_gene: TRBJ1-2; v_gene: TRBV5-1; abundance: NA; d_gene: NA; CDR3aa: CASSIGTSAAGYTF; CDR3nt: TGCGCCAGCAGTATAGGGACATCTGCTGCTGGCTACACCTTC
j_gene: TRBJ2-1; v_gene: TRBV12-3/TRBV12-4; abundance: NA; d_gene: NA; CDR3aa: CASSRGSSNEQFF; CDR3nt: TGTGCCAGCAGTAGGGGGAGCTCCAATGAGCAGTTCTTC
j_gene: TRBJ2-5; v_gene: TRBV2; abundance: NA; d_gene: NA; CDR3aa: CASSADRGKETQYF; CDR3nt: TGTGCCAGCAGTGCAGACCGGGGGAAAGAGACCCAGTACTTC
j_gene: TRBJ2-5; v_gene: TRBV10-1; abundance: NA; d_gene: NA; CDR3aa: CASSEVLGETQYF; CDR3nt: TGCGCCAGCAGTGAGGTACTAGGAGAGACCCAGTACTTC
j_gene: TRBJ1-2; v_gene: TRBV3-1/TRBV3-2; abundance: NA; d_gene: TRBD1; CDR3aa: CASSQGVNRGDYGYTF; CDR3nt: TGTGCCAGCAGCCAAGGAGTCAACAGGGGTGACTATGGCTACACCTTC
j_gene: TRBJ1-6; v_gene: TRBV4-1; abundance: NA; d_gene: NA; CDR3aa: CASSPANSPLHF; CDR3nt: TGCGCCAGCAGCCCCGCCAATTCACCCCTCCACTTT
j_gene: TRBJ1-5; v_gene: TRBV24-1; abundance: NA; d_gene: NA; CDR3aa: CATSHRVEQPQHF; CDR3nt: TGTGCCACCAGTCACAGAGTTGAACAGCCCCAGCATTTT
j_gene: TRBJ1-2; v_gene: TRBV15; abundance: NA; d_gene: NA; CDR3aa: CATSRDKGTNYGYTF; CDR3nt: TGTGCCACCAGCAGAGATAAGGGGACTAACTATGGCTACACCTTC
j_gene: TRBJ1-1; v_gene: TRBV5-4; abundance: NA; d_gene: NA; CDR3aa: CASSLDPGASGWTEAFF; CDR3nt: TGTGCCAGCAGCTTGGATCCAGGGGCCTCGGGTTGGACTGAAGCTTTCTTT
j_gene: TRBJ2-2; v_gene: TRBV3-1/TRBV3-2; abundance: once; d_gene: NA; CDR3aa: CASSHGWGEGSGELFF; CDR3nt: TGTGCCAGCAGCCACGGATGGGGCGAGGGGTCCGGGGAGCTGTTTTTT
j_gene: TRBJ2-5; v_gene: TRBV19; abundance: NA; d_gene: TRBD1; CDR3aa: CASSPQGAEETQYF; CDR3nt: TGTGCCAGTAGCCCTCAGGGGGCAGAGGAGACCCAGTACTTC
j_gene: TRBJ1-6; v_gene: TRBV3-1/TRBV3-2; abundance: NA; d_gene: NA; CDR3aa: CASSQMDSLNSPLHF; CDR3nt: TGTGCCAGCAGCCAAATGGACAGTCTTAATTCACCCCTCCACTTT
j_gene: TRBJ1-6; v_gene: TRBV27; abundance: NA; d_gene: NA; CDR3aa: CASSLDRGSPLHF; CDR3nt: TGTGCCAGCAGTCTTGATAGGGGGTCACCCCTCCACTTT
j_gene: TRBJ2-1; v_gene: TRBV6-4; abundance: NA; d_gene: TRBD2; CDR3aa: CASSDSGGAFNEQFF; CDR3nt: TGTGCCAGCAGTGACTCCGGGGGGGCCTTCAATGAGCAGTTCTTC
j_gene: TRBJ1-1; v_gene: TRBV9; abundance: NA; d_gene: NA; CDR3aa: CASSVQGSYPETFGEAFF; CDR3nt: TGTGCCAGCAGCGTGCAGGGAAGTTACCCAGAAACGTTTGGTGAAGCTTTCTTT